Sequencing of this TCR beta chain was carried out in a study of shared clonotypes between healthy human individuals. As for the study in general: Each donor's CD8 memory used one plate, CD8 naive two, each CD4 subset three. General study points: The genetic and exposure-history diversity represented was limited by few donors. Rarefaction indicated that sorted-subset sequencing remained incomplete although depth was large.

Clones were read by immunoSEQ multiplex PCR, and TCRdb kept only the in-frame ones, dropping some. The table shows roughly 330,000 clones, with around 67% occurring only once. As for this clone: Its target is not known.

Germline values: CDR1 WSHSY, CDR2 SAAADI. This CDR3 is 12 amino acids long. Trimming pared 6 bases from V and 4 bases from J, leaving 10 bases between. The sample consisted of memory CD4+ T cells sorted from blood. Regarding subset: CD45RA-negative fraction. The receptor comes from a young man in good health. V usage is TRBV10-2 and J usage is TRBJ2-7, with D uncertain. DNA for the CDR3: TGCGCCAGCAGCCATGGGGTATACGAGCAGTACTTC. This sequence encodes CASSHGVYEQYF.